The 22 T cell receptor beta chains listed next were all sequenced from one sample in a study of T cells in tumors after PD-1 blockade. The method was immunoSEQ multiplex PCR; TCRdb's version includes in-frame clones alone and lacks a portion of them. The table shows 20,000 to 25,000 clones, with roughly 73% occurring only once. Sample: PBMCs, taken before anti-PD-1 treatment. These receptors all stem from a human donor with basal cell carcinoma.

This clone occurred a few times. The chain joins TRBV7-9 to TRBJ1-1; D is uncertain. This CDR3 is 12 amino acids long. V lost 2 bases, J lost 5 bases, and 6 bases lay in between. CDR1 and CDR2 from the germline V gene are SEHNR and FQNEAQ (reference sequence). The CDR3 nucleotides read TGTGCCAGCAGCTTAAGCGAAACTGAAGCTTTCTTT. Translation gives CASSLSETEAFF.

V and J are TRBV7-2 and TRBJ1-2; tentative D call: TRBD1 (6 bases). V lost 5 bases and J 5 bases, leaving 18 bases between the germline ends. The germline V gene encodes CDR1 SGHTA and CDR2 FQGNSA. This CDR3 spans 15 amino acids. CDR3 sequence reads: CASSNIERDTYGYTF. The CDR3 nucleotides read TGTGCCAGCAGCAACATCGAACGGGACACGTATGGCTACACCTTC. Based on the CDR3 plus reference TRBV7-2 and TRBJ1-2, the full variable domain is GAGVSQSPSNKVTEKGKDVELRCDPISGHTALYWYRQSLGQGLEFLIYFQGNSAPDKSGLPSDRFSAERTGGSVSTLTIQRTQQEDSAVYLCASSNIERDTYGYTFGSGTRLTVV.

The chain uses TRBV19 and TRBJ1-5; no reliable D call. Germline CDR1 is LNHDA and CDR2 is SQIVND (reference sequence). Trimming cost V 3 bases and J 4 bases, with 13 bases left between them. CDR3 length: 15 residues. The CDR3 DNA sequence: TGTGCCAGTAGTATGGTAGCCAGCCCGAATCAGCCCCAGCATTTT. Protein sequence: CASSMVASPNQPQHF. Based on the CDR3 plus reference TRBV19 and TRBJ1-5, the full variable domain is DGGITQSPKYLFRKEGQNVTLSCEQNLNHDAMYWYRQDPGQGLRLIYYSQIVNDFQKGDIAEGYSVSREKKESFPLTVTSAQKNPTAFYLCASSMVASPNQPQHFGDGTRLSIL.

The chain is built from TRBV2 and TRBJ1-6; no definite D call. Germline V gene lookup returns CDR1 SNHLY and CDR2 FYNNEI. The CDR3 totals 18 residues. The ends were cut back, 4 bases at V and 0 bases at J, with 16 bases in the middle. CDR3 coding DNA: TGTGCCAGCAGTGTTTTGGGGATGGGCAGCTCCTATAATTCACCCCTCCACTTT. Translation gives CASSVLGMGSSYNSPLHF.

The V and J genes are TRBV5-1 and TRBJ1-1; TRBD1 matches at 8 bases. CDR1 is SGHRS and CDR2 is YFSETQ in the germline V gene. The CDR3 totals 16 residues. Trimming at V came to 6 bases and at J to 0 bases, leaving 10 bases not matched to a gene. CDR3 sequence reads: CASKRTGGAVNTEAFF. The CDR3 DNA follows: TGCGCCAGCAAAAGAACAGGGGGGGCCGTGAACACTGAAGCTTTCTTT.

This clone is judged medium-sized. V usage is TRBV6-5 and J usage is TRBJ2-3; D is possibly TRBD2 (5 bases). Germline V gene lookup returns CDR1 MNHEY and CDR2 SVGAGI. The V and J ends lost 4 bases and 1 base respectively, with 12 bases between them. CDR3 length: 15 residues. In DNA, the CDR3 is TGTGCCAGCAGTTTTCTGGTGGAGGGCACAGATACGCAGTATTTT. Its translation: CASSFLVEGTDTQYF.

A remark on this clone: Germline is not matched at one junction end, which may reflect a read error. CDR3 protein: CPSSHGGARAGSSYNEQFF. The CDR3 DNA is TGTCCCAGCAGTCACGGGGGGGCGCGGGCGGGGAGCTCCTACAATGAGCAGTTCTTC. V and J are TRBV2 and TRBJ2-1; 8 bases line up with TRBD2. Germline V CDR1 and CDR2: SNHLY, FYNNEI. The CDR3 is 19 amino acids.

This chain links TRBV18 with TRBJ2-3; D uncertain. V lost 2 bases, J lost 4 bases, and 4 bases lay in between. This CDR3 contains 12 residues. Germline V lookup: CDR1 KGHSH, CDR2 LQKENI. The CDR3 loop is CASSPVADTQYF. CDR3 in DNA: TGTGCCAGCTCACCAGTAGCAGATACGCAGTATTTT.

V and J are TRBV29-1 and TRBJ1-1, with D perhaps matching TRBD1 (6 bases). CDR3 length: 13 residues. Trimming left V 0 bases short and J 4 bases short, with 9 bases between. Germline assignment: CDR1 SQVTM and CDR2 ANQGSEA. CDR3 sequence: CSVEEPRGTEAFF. As DNA, the CDR3 is TGCAGCGTTGAAGAACCCAGGGGCACTGAAGCTTTCTTT. Full variable domain (outside the CDR3, taken from reference TRBV29-1 and TRBJ1-1): SAVISQKPSRDICQRGTSLTIQCQVDSQVTMMFWYRQQPGQSLTLIATANQGSEATYESGFVIDKFPISRPNLTFSTLTVSNMSPEDSSIYLCSVEEPRGTEAFFGQGTRLTVV.

This clone occurred once. The V call is TRBV7-3, the J call TRBJ2-3; the D gene could be TRBD1 or TRBD2 (6 bases each). Trimming took 4 bases from V and 1 from J, leaving 15 bases between them. CDR1 is SGHTA, CDR2 FQGTGA, per germline. The CDR3 loop spans 16 amino acids. The CDR3 nucleotides are TGTGCCAGCAGCTACGGGGGCCCCAGGGGCACAGATACGCAGTATTTT. The encoded protein is CASSYGGPRGTDTQYF.

The chain couples TRBV29-1 to TRBJ2-5; 11 bases are a match to TRBD2. V lost 4 bases to trimming and J lost 5 bases; unmatched junction nucleotides: 6. The CDR3 has 14 amino acids. CDR1 is SQVTM, CDR2 ANQGSEA, per germline. The DNA of the CDR3 is TGCAGCGTTGGGCTAGCGGGAGGACAGGAGACCCAGTACTTC. Translated: CSVGLAGGQETQYF.

This chain connects TRBV4-3 to TRBJ2-4; TRBD2 matches 8 bases. Germline assignment: CDR1 LGHNA and CDR2 YSLEER. V shed 4 bases and J 4 bases; nucleotides not matched to a gene: 9. This CDR3 has 16 residues. The CDR3 coding sequence is TGCGCCAGCAGCCCGGGTGCGGGGGGATCAAAAAACATTCAGTACTTC. Its protein is CASSPGAGGSKNIQYF.

The chain has TRBV9 and TRBJ2-5; D is ambiguous. Germline loops: CDR1 SGDLS, CDR2 YYNGEE. The CDR3 has 12 amino acids. Trimming took off 3 bases at V and 0 bases at J, with 3 bases between the two ends. The CDR3 protein is CASSANQETQYF. The CDR3 coding sequence is TGTGCCAGCAGCGCGAACCAAGAGACCCAGTACTTC. The entire variable domain, with the rest obtained from reference TRBV9 and TRBJ2-5, is as follows: DSGVTQTPKHLITATGQRVTLRCSPRSGDLSVYWYQQSLDQGLQFLIQYYNGEERAKGNILERFSAQQFPDLHSELNLSSLELGDSALYFCASSANQETQYFGPGTRLLVL.

V and J are TRBV2 and TRBJ2-3; 7 bases line up with TRBD1. Germline-derived CDR1 and CDR2 are SNHLY and FYNNEI. The CDR3 has 15 amino acids. Trimming at V came to 7 bases and at J to 1 base, leaving 8 bases not matched to a gene. CDR3 coding DNA: TGTGCCAGCAAGAACAGGGGCCTGGGCACAGATACGCAGTATTTT. Protein sequence: CASKNRGLGTDTQYF. Full variable domain (missing parts from reference TRBV2 and TRBJ2-3): EPEVTQTPSHQVTQMGQEVILRCVPISNHLYFYWYRQILGQKVEFLVSFYNNEISEKSEIFDDQFSVERPDGSNFTLKIRSTKLEDSAMYFCASKNRGLGTDTQYFGPGTRLTVL.

CDR3 in amino acids: CATSRGVLTSGRTGELFF. The CDR3 DNA sequence: TGTGCCACCAGCAGAGGGGTCCTGACTAGCGGGAGGACCGGGGAGCTGTTTTTT. The chain is built from TRBV15 and TRBJ2-2, with 13 bases identical to TRBD2. Germline V CDR1 and CDR2: LNHNV, YYDKDF (reference sequence). This CDR3 contains 18 residues. V shed 1 base and J 5 bases; nucleotides not matched to a gene: 7.

The J gene is TRBJ1-1, the V gene TRBV7-9; 7 bases are a match to TRBD1. With 5 bases clipped from V and 0 bases from J, the junction kept 3 bases outside the gene matches. Germline values: CDR1 SEHNR, CDR2 FQNEAQ (reference sequence). The CDR3 totals 14 residues. This CDR3 reads CASSPDRLNTEAFF. DNA of the CDR3: TGTGCCAGCAGCCCGGACAGGCTGAACACTGAAGCTTTCTTT.

V is TRBV15 and J is TRBJ1-2; D is perhaps TRBD1 (6 bases). This CDR3 has 16 residues. V lost 0 bases to trimming and J lost 4 bases, with 15 bases between them. The V gene's germline CDR1 is LNHNV and CDR2 YYDKDF (reference sequence). The CDR3 region has the DNA TGTGCCACCAGCAGAGACAGACAGGCAGGAACCTATGGCTACACCTTC. Translating it yields CATSRDRQAGTYGYTF. Using reference TRBV15 and TRBJ1-2 for the parts outside the CDR3, the full variable domain is DAMVIQNPRYQVTQFGKPVTLSCSQTLNHNVMYWYQQKSSQAPKLLFHYYDKDFNNEADTPDNFQSRRPNTSFCFLDIRSPGLGDTAMYLCATSRDRQAGTYGYTFGSGTRLTVV.

The V and J genes are TRBV7-9 and TRBJ2-2, with 10 bases identical to TRBD2. This CDR3 has 15 amino acids. The V and J ends lost 4 bases and 5 bases, in that order; junction bases with no gene match: 4. The germline V gene encodes CDR1 SEHNR and CDR2 FQNEAQ (reference sequence). The CDR3 loop is CASSSQAGGTGELFF. CDR3 nucleotides: TGTGCCAGCAGCTCCCAAGCGGGGGGGACCGGGGAGCTGTTTTTT.

On this clone: Other DNA sequences of this sample code for an identical CDR3. The V gene is TRBV2, the J gene TRBJ2-1, with 8 bases identical to TRBD2. The CDR3 is 19 amino acids. The V and J ends lost 8 bases and 0 bases, in that order; junction bases with no gene match: 18. Germline V CDR1 and CDR2: SNHLY, FYNNEI. The chain's CDR3 is CASCYGGARVGSSYNEQFF. The CDR3 nucleotides read TGTGCCAGCTGTTACGGGGGGGCGCGGGTGGGGAGCTCCTACAATGAGCAGTTCTTC.

This chain uses TRBV28 with TRBJ2-2; D possibly uses TRBD1 or TRBD2 (5 bases each). V lost 6 bases and J 3 bases, leaving 23 bases between the germline ends. Germline-derived CDR1 and CDR2 are MDHEN and SYDVKM. CDR3 length: 18 residues. CDR3 in DNA: TGTGCCAGCAGCCCGAGGGACGGGGCAGGGCTGTACACCGGGGAGCTGTTTTTT. Translating gives CASSPRDGAGLYTGELFF.

The genes are TRBV19 and TRBJ1-1, with 7 nucleotides matching TRBD1. Germline assignment: CDR1 LNHDA and CDR2 SQIVND (reference sequence). The CDR3 covers 14 residues. V was clipped by 7 bases and J by 5 bases; unmatched bases: 10. CDR3 in amino acids: CASNAYRGETEAFF. CDR3 nucleotides: TGTGCCAGTAACGCCTACAGGGGTGAGACTGAAGCTTTCTTT. The full variable domain, rest sourced from reference TRBV19 and TRBJ1-1, is DGGITQSPKYLFRKEGQNVTLSCEQNLNHDAMYWYRQDPGQGLRLIYYSQIVNDFQKGDIAEGYSVSREKKESFPLTVTSAQKNPTAFYLCASNAYRGETEAFFGQGTRLTVV.

V usage is TRBV6-5 and J usage is TRBJ2-7, with a weak D call TRBD2 (6 bases). The CDR3 runs to 14 residues. Trimming cost V 8 bases and J 5 bases, with 19 bases left between them. Germline assignment: CDR1 MNHEY and CDR2 SVGAGI. Written as DNA, the CDR3 is TGTGCCAGCCACGGTGGGGGGTATTTCCACGAGCAGTACTTC. Its translation: CASHGGGYFHEQYF.